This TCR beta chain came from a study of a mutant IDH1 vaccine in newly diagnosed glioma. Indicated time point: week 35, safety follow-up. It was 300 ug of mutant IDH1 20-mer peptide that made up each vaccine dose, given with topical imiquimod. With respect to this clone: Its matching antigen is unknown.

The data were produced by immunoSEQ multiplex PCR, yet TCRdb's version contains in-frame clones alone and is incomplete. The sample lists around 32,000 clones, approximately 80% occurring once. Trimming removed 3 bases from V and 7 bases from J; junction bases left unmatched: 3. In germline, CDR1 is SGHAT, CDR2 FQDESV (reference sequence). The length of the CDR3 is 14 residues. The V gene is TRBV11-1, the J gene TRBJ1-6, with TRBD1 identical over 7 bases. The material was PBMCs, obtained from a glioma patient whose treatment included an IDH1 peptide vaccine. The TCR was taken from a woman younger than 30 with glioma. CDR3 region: CASSFRGNNSPLHF. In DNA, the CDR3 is TGTGCCAGCAGCTTCAGGGGGAACAATTCACCCCTCCACTTT. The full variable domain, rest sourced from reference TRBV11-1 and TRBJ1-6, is EAEVAQSPRYKITEKSQAVAFWCDPISGHATLYWYRQILGQGPELLVQFQDESVVDDSQLPKDRFSAERLKGVDSTLKIQPAELGDSAMYLCASSFRGNNSPLHFGNGTRLTVT.